This T cell receptor beta chain was retrieved from a study of Tregs in tolerant kidney transplant recipients. Of note for this clone: What it binds is unknown.

Study results and limitations: Biological reproducibility was not directly addressed, but technical replication error appeared minimal. Activated donor B cell expansion appeared to reveal the most relevant donor-specific TCRbeta repertoire. Few patients were studied, so findings need validation in larger groups.

Unstimulated Tregs (CD4+CD25+CD127-) and CD4+CD25- non-Tregs were sorted from PBMCs. Trimming took 4 bases from V and 3 from J; bases not matched to a gene: 4. The CDR3 has 17 residues. Germline V gene sequence: CDR1 SGHVS, CDR2 FQNEAQ. Measured with immunoSEQ multiplex PCR; TCRdb has only the in-frame clones, and not every one. The table includes 80,000 to 90,000 clones, around nine tenths detected once. The sample was CD8+ T cells from blood. The rearrangement joins TRBV7-8 to TRBJ2-2, with TRBD2 identical over 14 bases. This receptor was identified in a human donor in good health. The CDR3 sequence: CASSSTSGGAYTGELFF. The DNA of the CDR3 is TGTGCCAGCAGCTCGACTAGCGGGGGGGCGTACACCGGGGAGCTGTTTTTT.